This paragraph covers one T cell receptor beta chain sequence. Its specific antigen is unknown. No base quality values were provided; no much bigger clone lies one nucleotide off. The donors were a few dozen Caucasian individuals from Russia, aged roughly 6 to 90 years, who were systemically healthy. Approximately 10 milliliters of peripheral blood were collected from each donor into EDTA-treated Vacutainer tubes. PBMCs were isolated by Ficoll-Paque density-gradient centrifugation, with at least 7 million obtained per sample. Trizol reagent was used to extract total RNA from PBMCs, with at least 5.5 micrograms per sample. Naive CD45RAhigh/CD27high T cell percentages were measured by flow cytometry on a PBMC aliquot from every donor. Preparation of the library involved 5' RACE. For sequencing, an Illumina HiSeq 2500 was employed. A second roughly 6 to 12 cycle PCR used a sample-barcoded 5' primer and a J-beta primer mix. Each TCR beta cDNA molecule received a unique molecular identifier from a template-switch 5' adaptor carrying 12 random nucleotides. Each sample yielded at least 3 million CDR3-containing paired-end reads. The Mint cDNA synthesis kit, primed by a TRBC-specific oligonucleotide, was used to synthesize first-strand cDNA from all RNA. After uracil-DNA glycosylase treatment, a first 18-cycle PCR used universal primers M1SS and BC2_uni_R on all cDNA. From the authors' description of their analysis: Normalization of each sample was performed by random selection of 1 million high-quality reads, each carrying a distinct molecular identifier. Reads sharing molecular identifiers were discarded rather than binned into consensus sequences. CDR3 identification, clonotype clustering and error correction used MiTCR with a Q25 quality threshold and the strictest error-elimination algorithm. A nonparametric unseen species model with Euler transformation was used to estimate lower-bound total TCR beta diversity. The public sequencing data were trimmed at Q25 with fastp and processed into clonotypes with MiXCR by TCRdb, which kept only in-frame beta chains. Each entry is one CDR3 protein sequence, shown with its most common DNA and genes. The V and J calls and clone size come from TCRdb's table, not from the authors' own analysis. This sample has about 800,000 distinct CDR3 sequences in its table, and roughly 60% of those were observed once. The ten largest clones capture roughly 22% of the sample.

V is cut by 2 bases and J by 3 bases, and the space between the germline ends is 20 bases. The CDR3, from cysteine to phenylalanine, totals 17 residues. Only CDR3 DNA is held: 51 bases, read in frame from base 1. For CDR1 and CDR2, the germline V gene lists MGHRA and YSYEKL. This sample was included in a study of blood T cells in healthy people across ages (dated by TCRdb to the mid-2010s). Regarding the complete study: In model experiments, template switching captured roughly one uniquely barcoded TCR beta cDNA molecule for every two T cells. The study measured age-related changes in TCR beta repertoire diversity using deep sequencing normalized with unique cDNA molecular identifiers. The donors were split into four age groups: young (average around 15 years), middle-aged (over 35), aged (approximately 60) and long-lived (roughly 88). To avoid experimental bias, donors of different ages were spread randomly across the sequencing lanes. The study analyzed two additional independent replicas of 1 million unique cDNA reads from the same blood draw for two donors, one aged 18 to 30 and one aged 80 or older.

On the study overall, not on this receptor specifically: Estimates of total diversity based on one million sequenced T cells were considered lower bounds and underestimates. Observed TCR beta diversity per million T cells fell roughly linearly with age, and a significant reduction was already apparent by age about 43. A strong correlation was found between observed TCR beta diversity and the percentage of naive T cells measured by flow cytometry. Because profiling used bulk unsorted PBMCs, naive and antigen-experienced compartments could not be compared conclusively. Donor CMV infection status was unknown, potentially confounding age-related changes in expanded clonotypes. Compared with the aged group, the long-lived group had more naive CD4+ T cells, fewer expanded clones and increased TCR diversity, a pattern suggesting age selection.

The V and J genes are TRBV4-1 and TRBJ2-7, with no reliable assignment of the D segment. The sequence was collected from a man aged 25 to 40 in good health. Sequencing was carried out using blood. CDR3 reads: CASSQLLTATNVYEQYF. Read as DNA, the sequence is TGCGCCAGCAGCCAACTACTCACCGCGACCAACGTCTACGAGCAGTACTTC.